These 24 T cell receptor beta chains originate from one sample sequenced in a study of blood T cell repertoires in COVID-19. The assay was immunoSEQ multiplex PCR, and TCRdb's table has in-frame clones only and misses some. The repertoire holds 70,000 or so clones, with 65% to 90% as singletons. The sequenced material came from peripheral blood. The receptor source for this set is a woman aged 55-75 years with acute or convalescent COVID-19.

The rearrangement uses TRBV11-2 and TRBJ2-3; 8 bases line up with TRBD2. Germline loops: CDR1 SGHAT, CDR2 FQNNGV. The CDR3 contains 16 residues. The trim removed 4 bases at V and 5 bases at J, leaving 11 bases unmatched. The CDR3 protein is CASSSRGGSYGDTQYF. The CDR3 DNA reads TGTGCCAGCAGCTCTCGGGGGGGCAGTTACGGAGATACGCAGTATTTT.

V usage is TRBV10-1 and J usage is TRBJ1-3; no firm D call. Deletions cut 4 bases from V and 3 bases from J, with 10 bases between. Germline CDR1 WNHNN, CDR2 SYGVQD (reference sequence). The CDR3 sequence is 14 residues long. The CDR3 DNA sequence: TGCGCCAGCAGTGGTGGAGTAAGTGGAAACACCATATATTTT. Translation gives CASSGGVSGNTIYF.

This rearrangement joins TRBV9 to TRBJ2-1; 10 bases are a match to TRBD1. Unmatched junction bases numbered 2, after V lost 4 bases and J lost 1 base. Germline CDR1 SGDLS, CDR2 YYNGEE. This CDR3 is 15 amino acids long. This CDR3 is CASSPGQGSYNEQFF. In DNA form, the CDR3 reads TGTGCCAGCAGCCCGGGACAGGGGTCCTACAATGAGCAGTTCTTC.

In nucleotides, the CDR3 is TGTGCCAGTAGTCGGGCAGGGGATCAGCCCCAGCATTTT. This encodes CASSRAGDQPQHF. The chain couples TRBV19 to TRBJ1-5; D is perhaps TRBD1 (6 bases). The V gene's germline CDR1 is LNHDA and CDR2 SQIVND (reference sequence). V was trimmed by 5 bases and J by 5 bases, leaving 10 bases between them. The CDR3 spans 13 residues.

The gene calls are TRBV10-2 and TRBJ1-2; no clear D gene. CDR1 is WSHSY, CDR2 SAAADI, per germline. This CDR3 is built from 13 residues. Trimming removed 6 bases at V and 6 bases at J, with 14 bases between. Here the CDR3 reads CASSRGSMDGYTF. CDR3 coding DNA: TGCGCCAGCAGCCGAGGAAGTATGGATGGCTACACCTTC.

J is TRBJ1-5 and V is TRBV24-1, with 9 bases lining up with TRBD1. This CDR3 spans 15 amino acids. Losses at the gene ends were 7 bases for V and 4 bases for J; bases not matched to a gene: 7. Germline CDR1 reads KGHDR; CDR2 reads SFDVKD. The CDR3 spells CATSLGQGINQPQHF. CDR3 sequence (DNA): TGTGCCACCAGCTTGGGACAGGGAATAAATCAGCCCCAGCATTTT.

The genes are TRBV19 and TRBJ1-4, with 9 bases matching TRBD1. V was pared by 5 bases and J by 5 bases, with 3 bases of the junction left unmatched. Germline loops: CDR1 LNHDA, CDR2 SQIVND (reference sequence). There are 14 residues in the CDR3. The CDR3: CASSRQGENEKLFF. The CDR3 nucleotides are TGTGCCAGTAGTCGACAGGGGGAGAATGAAAAACTGTTTTTT.

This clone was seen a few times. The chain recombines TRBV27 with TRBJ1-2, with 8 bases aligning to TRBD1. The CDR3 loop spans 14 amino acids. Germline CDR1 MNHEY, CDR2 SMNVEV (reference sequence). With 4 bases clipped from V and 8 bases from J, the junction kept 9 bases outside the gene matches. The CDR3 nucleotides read TGTGCCAGCAGTTCTCGGACAGGGCCTATGGGCTACACCTTC. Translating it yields CASSSRTGPMGYTF.

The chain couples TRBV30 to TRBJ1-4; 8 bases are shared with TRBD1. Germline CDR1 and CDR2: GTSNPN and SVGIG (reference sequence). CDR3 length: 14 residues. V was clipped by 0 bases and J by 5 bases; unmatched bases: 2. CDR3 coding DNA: TGTGCCTGGAGTGTACAGGGGGGGAATGAAAAACTGTTTTTT. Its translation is CAWSVQGGNEKLFF.

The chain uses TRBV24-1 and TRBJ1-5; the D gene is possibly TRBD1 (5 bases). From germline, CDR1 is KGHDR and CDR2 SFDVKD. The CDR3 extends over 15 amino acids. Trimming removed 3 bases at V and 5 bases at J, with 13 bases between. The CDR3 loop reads CATSDTRVGDQPQHF. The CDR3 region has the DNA TGTGCCACCAGTGATACCAGGGTTGGGGATCAGCCCCAGCATTTT.

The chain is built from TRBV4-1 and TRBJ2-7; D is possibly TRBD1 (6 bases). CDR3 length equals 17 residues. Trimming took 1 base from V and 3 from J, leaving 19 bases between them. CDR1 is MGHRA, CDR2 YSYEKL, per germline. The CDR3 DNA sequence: TGCGCCAGCAGCCAAGGGATTATACAGGGTTTAGGCTACGAGCAGTACTTC. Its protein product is CASSQGIIQGLGYEQYF.

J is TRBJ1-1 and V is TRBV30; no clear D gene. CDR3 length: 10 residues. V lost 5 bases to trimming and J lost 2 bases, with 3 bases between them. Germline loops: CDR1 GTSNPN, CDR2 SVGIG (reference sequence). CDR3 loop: CAWGNTEAFF. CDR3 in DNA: TGTGCCTGGGGCAACACTGAAGCTTTCTTT.

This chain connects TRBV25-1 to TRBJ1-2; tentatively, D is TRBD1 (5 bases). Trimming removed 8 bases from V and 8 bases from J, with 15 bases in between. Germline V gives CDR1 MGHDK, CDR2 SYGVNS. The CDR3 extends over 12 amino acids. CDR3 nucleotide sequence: TGTGCCAGCCGAGCAGGGTGGTCGGGCTACACCTTC. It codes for CASRAGWSGYTF.

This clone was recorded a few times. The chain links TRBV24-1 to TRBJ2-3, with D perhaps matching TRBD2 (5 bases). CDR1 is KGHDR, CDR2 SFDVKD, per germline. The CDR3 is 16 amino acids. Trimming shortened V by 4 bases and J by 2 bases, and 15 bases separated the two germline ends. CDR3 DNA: TGTGCCACCAGTGAACCGACTAAATCCTCCACAGATACGCAGTATTTT. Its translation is CATSEPTKSSTDTQYF.

The CDR3 DNA follows: TGTGCCAGCAGAGGACAGGGAGGAGGCAATCAGCCCCAGCATTTT. It yields the protein CASRGQGGGNQPQHF. The genes are TRBV6-6 and TRBJ1-5; 8 nucleotides align to TRBD1. Germline CDR1 and CDR2: MNHNY and SVGAGI (reference sequence). With V trimmed by 6 bases and J by 2 bases, 6 bases remained unmatched. The CDR3 consists of 15 residues.

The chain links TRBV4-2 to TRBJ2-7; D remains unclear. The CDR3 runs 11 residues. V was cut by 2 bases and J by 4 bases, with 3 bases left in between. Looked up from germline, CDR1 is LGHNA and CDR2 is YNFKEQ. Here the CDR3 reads CASSQLYEQYF. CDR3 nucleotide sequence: TGTGCCAGCAGCCAATTATACGAGCAGTACTTC.

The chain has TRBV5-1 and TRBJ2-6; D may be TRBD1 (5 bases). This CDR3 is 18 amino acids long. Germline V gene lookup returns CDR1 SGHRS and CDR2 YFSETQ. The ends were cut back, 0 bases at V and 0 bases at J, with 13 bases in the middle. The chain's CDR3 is CASSLVVAGNSGANVLTF. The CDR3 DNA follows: TGCGCCAGCAGCTTGGTAGTCGCAGGGAACTCTGGGGCCAACGTCCTGACTTTC.

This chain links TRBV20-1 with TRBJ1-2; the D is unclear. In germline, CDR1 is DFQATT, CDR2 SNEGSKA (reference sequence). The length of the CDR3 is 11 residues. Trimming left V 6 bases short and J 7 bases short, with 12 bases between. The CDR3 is CSATDKSGYTF. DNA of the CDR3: TGCAGTGCGACCGACAAGAGTGGCTACACCTTC.

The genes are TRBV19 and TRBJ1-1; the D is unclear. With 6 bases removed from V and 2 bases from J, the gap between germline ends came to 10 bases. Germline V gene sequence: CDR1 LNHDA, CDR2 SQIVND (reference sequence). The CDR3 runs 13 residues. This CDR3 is CASSRYFNTEAFF. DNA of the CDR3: TGTGCCAGTAGCAGGTATTTTAACACTGAAGCTTTCTTT.

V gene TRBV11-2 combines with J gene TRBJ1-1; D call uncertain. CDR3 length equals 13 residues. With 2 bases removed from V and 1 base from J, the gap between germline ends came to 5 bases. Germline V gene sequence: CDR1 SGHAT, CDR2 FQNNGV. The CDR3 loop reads CASSLRGNTEAFF. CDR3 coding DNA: TGTGCCAGCAGCTTAAGAGGGAACACTGAAGCTTTCTTT.

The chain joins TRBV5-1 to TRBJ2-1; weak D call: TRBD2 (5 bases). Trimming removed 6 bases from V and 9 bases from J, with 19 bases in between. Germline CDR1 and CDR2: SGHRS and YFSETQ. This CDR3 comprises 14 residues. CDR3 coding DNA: TGCGCCAGCAACCCGGGCCAGGCCGGAGGTGAGCAGTTCTTC. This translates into CASNPGQAGGEQFF. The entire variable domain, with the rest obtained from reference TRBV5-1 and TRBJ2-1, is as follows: KAGVTQTPRYLIKTRGQQVTLSCSPISGHRSVSWYQQTPGQGLQFLFEYFSETQRNKGNFPGRFSGRQFSNSRSEMNVSTLELGDSALYLCASNPGQAGGEQFFGPGTRLTVL.

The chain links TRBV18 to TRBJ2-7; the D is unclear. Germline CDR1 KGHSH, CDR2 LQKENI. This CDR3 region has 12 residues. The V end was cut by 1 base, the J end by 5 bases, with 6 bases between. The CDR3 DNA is TGTGCCAGCTCACCACTGCGCGACGAGCAGTACTTC. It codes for CASSPLRDEQYF.

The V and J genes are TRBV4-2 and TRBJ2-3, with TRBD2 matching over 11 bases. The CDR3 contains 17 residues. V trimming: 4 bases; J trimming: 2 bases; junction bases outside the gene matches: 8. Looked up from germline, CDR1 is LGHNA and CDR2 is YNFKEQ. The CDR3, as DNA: TGTGCCAGCAGCCCATATTTGGGACTAGCGGACACAGATACGCAGTATTTT. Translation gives CASSPYLGLADTDTQYF.

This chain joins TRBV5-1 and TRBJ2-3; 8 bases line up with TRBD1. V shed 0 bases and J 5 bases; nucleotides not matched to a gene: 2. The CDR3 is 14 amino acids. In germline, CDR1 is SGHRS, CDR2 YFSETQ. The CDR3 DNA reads TGCGCCAGCAGCTTGGGGACAGGGAAAGATACGCAGTATTTT. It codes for CASSLGTGKDTQYF. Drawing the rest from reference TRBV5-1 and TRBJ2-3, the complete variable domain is KAGVTQTPRYLIKTRGQQVTLSCSPISGHRSVSWYQQTPGQGLQFLFEYFSETQRNKGNFPGRFSGRQFSNSRSEMNVSTLELGDSALYLCASSLGTGKDTQYFGPGTRLTVL.